What follows are 7 T cell receptor beta chains derived from one specimen sequenced in a study of blood T cell repertoires in COVID-19. Profiling relied on immunoSEQ multiplex PCR, and the TCRdb table lists in-frame clones only, not all of them. In the table there are a few hundred thousand clones, roughly nine tenths of which are singletons. Sequenced sample: PBMCs or T cells enriched from blood (not recorded which). The receptors come from a man aged 18 to 35 who had recovered from COVID-19.

CDR3 DNA sequence: TGTGCCAGCAGTTTATCCCCGGGTCGACTAGCGGGGGGAGGTGGCGGGGAGCTGTTTTTT. Its translation: CASSLSPGRLAGGGGGELFF. J is TRBJ2-2 and V is TRBV27, with 13 nucleotides matching TRBD2. The CDR3 sequence is 20 residues long. CDR1 MNHEY and CDR2 SMNVEV come from the germline V gene (reference sequence). The V and J ends lost 0 bases and 7 bases, in that order; junction bases with no gene match: 14.

The chain joins TRBV6-5 to TRBJ2-1; D is possibly TRBD2 (5 bases). V was cut by 4 bases and J by 9 bases, with 7 bases left in between. The CDR3 is 11 residues long. Per germline, CDR1 MNHEY and CDR2 SVGAGI. The CDR3 DNA follows: TGTGCCAGCAGTTCGGAGGTTGAGCAGTTCTTC. Protein product: CASSSEVEQFF.

V gene TRBV2 combines with J gene TRBJ2-1, with TRBD2 matching 11 bases. Germline V CDR1 and CDR2: SNHLY, FYNNEI. This CDR3 region has 16 residues. V trimming: 6 bases; J trimming: 7 bases; junction bases outside the gene matches: 11. CDR3 amino acids: CASSPPGLAALNEQFF. The CDR3 DNA reads TGTGCCAGCAGCCCGCCGGGACTAGCGGCACTAAATGAGCAGTTCTTC.

This chain links TRBV28 with TRBJ2-1, with 9 bases matching TRBD1. V gave up 8 bases and J gave up 7 bases; unmatched junction bases: 6. Germline-derived CDR1 and CDR2 are MDHEN and SYDVKM. The CDR3 sequence is 13 residues long. The CDR3 protein is CASVNRGLNEQFF. In nucleotides, the CDR3 is TGTGCCAGCGTAAACAGGGGGCTGAATGAGCAGTTCTTC. Variable domain in full (rest from reference TRBV28 and TRBJ2-1): DVKVTQSSRYLVKRTGEKVFLECVQDMDHENMFWYRQDPGLGLRLIYFSYDVKMKEKGDIPEGYSVSREKKERFSLILESASTNQTSMYLCASVNRGLNEQFFGPGTRLTVL.

The gene calls are TRBV19 and TRBJ2-1; 9 bases match TRBD1. The CDR3 runs 13 residues. Unmatched junction bases numbered 6, after V lost 6 bases and J lost 9 bases. Germline V gene lookup returns CDR1 LNHDA and CDR2 SQIVND (reference sequence). CDR3 sequence reads: CASRGQGNGEQFF. Written as DNA, the CDR3 is TGTGCCAGTAGGGGACAGGGAAATGGTGAGCAGTTCTTC.

J is TRBJ1-1 and V is TRBV12-3 or TRBV12-4; weak D call: TRBD1 (6 bases). V lost 6 bases and J 10 bases, leaving 15 bases between the germline ends. This CDR3 is 12 amino acids long. The CDR3 sequence is CASSVGGAVAFF. DNA of the CDR3: TGTGCCAGCAGCGTGGGGGGGGCGGTAGCTTTCTTT.

V and J are TRBV4-3 and TRBJ1-2, with 7 bases aligning to TRBD1. V shed 1 base and J 0 bases; nucleotides not matched to a gene: 5. CDR1 is LGHNA and CDR2 is YSLEER in the germline V gene. The CDR3 has 16 amino acids. CDR3 protein: CASSQGSQGPNYGYTF. The CDR3, as DNA: TGCGCCAGCAGCCAAGGGTCACAGGGGCCTAACTATGGCTACACCTTC.